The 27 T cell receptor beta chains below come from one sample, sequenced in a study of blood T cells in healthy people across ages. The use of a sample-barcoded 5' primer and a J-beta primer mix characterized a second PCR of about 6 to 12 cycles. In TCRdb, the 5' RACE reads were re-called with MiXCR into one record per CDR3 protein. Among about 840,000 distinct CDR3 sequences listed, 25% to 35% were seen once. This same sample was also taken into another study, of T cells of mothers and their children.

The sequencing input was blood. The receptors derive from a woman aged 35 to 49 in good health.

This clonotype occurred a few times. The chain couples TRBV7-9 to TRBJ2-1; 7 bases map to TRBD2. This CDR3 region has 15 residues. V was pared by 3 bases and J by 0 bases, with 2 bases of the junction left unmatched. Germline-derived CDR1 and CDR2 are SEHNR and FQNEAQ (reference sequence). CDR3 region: CASSFGTISYNEQFF. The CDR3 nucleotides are TGTGCCAGCAGCTTTGGGACTATCTCCTACAATGAGCAGTTCTTC. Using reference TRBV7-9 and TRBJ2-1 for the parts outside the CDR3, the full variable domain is DTGVSQNPRHKITKRGQNVTFRCDPISEHNRLYWYRQTLGQGPEFLTYFQNEAQLEKSRLLSDRFSAERPKGSFSTLEIQRTEQGDSAMYLCASSFGTISYNEQFFGPGTRLTVL.

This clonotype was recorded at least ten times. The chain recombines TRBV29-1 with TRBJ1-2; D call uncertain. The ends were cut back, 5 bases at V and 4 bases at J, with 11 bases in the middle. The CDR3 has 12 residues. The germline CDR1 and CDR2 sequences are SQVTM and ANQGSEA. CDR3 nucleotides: TGCAGCGTTCCGGACCGAGGCTATGGCTACACCTTC. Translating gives CSVPDRGYGYTF.

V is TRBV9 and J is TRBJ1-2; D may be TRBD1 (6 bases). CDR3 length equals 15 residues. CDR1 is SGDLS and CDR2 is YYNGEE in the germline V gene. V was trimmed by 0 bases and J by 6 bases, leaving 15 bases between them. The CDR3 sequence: CASSVAKGGGDGYTF. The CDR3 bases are TGTGCCAGCAGCGTAGCCAAGGGGGGAGGAGATGGCTACACCTTC.

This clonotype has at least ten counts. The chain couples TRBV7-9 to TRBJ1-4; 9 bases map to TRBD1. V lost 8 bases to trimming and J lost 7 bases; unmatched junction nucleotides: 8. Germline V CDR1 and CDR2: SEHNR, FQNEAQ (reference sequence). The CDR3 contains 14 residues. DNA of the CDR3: TGTGCCAGCGCTAGGACAGGGGATGGTGAAAAACTGTTTTTT. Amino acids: CASARTGDGEKLFF.

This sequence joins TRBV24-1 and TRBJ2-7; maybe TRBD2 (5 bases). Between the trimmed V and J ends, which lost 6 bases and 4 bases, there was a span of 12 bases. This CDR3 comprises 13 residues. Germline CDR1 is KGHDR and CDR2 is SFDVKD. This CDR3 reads CATSLRGQYEQYF. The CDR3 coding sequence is TGTGCCACCAGTTTACGGGGTCAATACGAGCAGTACTTC.

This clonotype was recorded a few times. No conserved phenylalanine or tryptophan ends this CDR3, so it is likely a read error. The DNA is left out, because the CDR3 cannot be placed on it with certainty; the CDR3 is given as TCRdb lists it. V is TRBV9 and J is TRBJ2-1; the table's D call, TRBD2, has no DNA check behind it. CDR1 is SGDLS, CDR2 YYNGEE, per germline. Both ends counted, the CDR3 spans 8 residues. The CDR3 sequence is CASSVGAP.

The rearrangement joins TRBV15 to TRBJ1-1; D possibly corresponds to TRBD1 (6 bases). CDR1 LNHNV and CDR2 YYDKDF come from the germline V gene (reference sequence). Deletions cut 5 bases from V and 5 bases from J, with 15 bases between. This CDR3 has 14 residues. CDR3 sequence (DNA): TGTGCCACCAGCCGGGGGCGGTTCAGGACTGAAGCTTTCTTT. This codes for CATSRGRFRTEAFF.

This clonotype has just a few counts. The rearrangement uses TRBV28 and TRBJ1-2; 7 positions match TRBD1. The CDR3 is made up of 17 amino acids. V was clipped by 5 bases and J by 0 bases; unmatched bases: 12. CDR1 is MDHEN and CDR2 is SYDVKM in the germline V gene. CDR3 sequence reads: CASSPPQGGRSNYGYTF. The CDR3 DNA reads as TGTGCCAGCAGTCCTCCCCAGGGGGGGCGGTCTAACTATGGCTACACCTTC.

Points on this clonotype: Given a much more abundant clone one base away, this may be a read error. The CDR3 nucleotides are TGTGTCAGCAGTTACGGGGACAGGCGCGAGCAGTACTTC. Translation gives CVSSYGDRREQYF. The chain has TRBV6-5 and TRBJ2-7, with 8 bases fitting TRBD1. Germline CDR1 and CDR2: MNHEY and SVGAGI. This CDR3 is built from 13 residues.

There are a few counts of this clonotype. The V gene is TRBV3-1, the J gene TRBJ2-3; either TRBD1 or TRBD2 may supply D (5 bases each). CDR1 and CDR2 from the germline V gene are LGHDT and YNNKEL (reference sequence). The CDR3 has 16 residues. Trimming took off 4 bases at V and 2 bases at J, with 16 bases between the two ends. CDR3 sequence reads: CASSPMGVRFTDTQYF. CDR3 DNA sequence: TGTGCCAGCAGCCCGATGGGGGTCCGCTTCACAGATACGCAGTATTTT.

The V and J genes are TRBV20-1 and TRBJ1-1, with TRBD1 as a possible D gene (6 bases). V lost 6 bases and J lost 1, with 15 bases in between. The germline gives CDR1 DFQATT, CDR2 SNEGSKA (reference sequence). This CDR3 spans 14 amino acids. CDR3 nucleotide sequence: TGCAGTGCCACCGGGACACGGGCGAACACTGAAGCTTTCTTT. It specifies CSATGTRANTEAFF.

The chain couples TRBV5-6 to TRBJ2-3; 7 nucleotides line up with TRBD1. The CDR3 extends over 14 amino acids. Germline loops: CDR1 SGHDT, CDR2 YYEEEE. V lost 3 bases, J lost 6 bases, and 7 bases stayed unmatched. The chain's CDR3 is CASSSATGADTQYF. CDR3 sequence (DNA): TGTGCCAGCAGCTCCGCAACAGGGGCCGATACGCAGTATTTT.

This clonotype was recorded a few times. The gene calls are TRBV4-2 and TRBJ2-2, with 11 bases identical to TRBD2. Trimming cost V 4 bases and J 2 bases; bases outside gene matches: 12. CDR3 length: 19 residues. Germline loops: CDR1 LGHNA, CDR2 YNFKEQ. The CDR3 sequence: CASSPGDGSGGANTGELFF. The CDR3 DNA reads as TGTGCCAGCAGCCCAGGGGATGGTAGCGGGGGGGCCAACACCGGGGAGCTGTTTTTT.

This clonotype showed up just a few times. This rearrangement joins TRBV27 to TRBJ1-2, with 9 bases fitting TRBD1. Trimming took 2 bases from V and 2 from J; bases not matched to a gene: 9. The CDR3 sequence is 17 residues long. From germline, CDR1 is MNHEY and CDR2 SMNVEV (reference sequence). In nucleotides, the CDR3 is TGTGCCAGCAGTTTAAGGAAGGGGACAGGGATAAACTATGGCTACACCTTC. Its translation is CASSLRKGTGINYGYTF.

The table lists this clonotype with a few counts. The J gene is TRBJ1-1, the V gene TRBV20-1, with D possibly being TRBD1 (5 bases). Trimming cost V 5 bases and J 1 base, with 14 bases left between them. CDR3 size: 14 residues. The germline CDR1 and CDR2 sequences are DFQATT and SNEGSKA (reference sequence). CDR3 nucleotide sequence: TGCAGTGCTGGGGCAGCGAGGGGGAACACTGAAGCTTTCTTT. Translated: CSAGAARGNTEAFF.

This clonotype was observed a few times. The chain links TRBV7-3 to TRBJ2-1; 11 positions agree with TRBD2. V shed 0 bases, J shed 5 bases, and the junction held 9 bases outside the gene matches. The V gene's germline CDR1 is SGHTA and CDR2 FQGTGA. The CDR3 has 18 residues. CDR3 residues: CASSLTGLAGGADNEQFF. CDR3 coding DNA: TGTGCCAGCAGCTTAACCGGTCTAGCGGGGGGCGCGGACAATGAGCAGTTCTTC. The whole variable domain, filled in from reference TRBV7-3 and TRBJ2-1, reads GAGVSQTPSNKVTEKGKYVELRCDPISGHTALYWYRQSLGQGPEFLIYFQGTGAADDSGLPNDRFFAVRPEGSVSTLKIQRTERGDSAVYLCASSLTGLAGGADNEQFFGPGTRLTVL.

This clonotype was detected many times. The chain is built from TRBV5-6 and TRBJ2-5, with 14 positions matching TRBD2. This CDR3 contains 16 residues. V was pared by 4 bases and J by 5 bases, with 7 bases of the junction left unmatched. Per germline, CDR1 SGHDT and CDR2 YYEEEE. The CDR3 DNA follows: TGTGCCAGCAGCCTAAGGACTAGCGGGGGGAAGGAGACCCAGTACTTC. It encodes CASSLRTSGGKETQYF.

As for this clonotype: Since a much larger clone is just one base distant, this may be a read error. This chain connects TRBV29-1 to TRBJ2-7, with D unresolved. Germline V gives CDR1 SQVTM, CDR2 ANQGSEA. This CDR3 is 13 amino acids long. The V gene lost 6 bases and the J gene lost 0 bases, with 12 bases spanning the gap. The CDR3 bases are TGCAGCGTCAGATCGGATCCCTCCTACGAGCAGTACTTC. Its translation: CSVRSDPSYEQYF.

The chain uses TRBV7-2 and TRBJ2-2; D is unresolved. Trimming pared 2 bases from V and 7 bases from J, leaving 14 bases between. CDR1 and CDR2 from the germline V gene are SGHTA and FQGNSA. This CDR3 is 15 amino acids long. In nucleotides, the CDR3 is TGTGCCAGCAGCTTAATTTGGCAGTTTGGCGGGGAGCTGTTTTTT. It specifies CASSLIWQFGGELFF.

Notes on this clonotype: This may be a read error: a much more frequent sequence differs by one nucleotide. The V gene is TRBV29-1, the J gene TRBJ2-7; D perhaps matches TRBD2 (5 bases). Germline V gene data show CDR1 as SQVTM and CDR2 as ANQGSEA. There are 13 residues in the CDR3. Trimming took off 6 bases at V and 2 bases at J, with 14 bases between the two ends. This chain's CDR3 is CSVGFSGTYEQYF. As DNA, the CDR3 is TGCAGCGTAGGATTTTCGGGGACCTACGAGCAGTACTTC.

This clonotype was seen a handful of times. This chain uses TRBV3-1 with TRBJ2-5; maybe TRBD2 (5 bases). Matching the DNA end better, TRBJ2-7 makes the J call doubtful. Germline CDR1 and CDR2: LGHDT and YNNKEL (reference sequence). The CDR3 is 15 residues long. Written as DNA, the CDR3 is TGTGCCAGCAGCCAAGTGGGAGAGGGCTGGCACGAGCAGTACTTC. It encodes CASSQVGEGWHEQYF.

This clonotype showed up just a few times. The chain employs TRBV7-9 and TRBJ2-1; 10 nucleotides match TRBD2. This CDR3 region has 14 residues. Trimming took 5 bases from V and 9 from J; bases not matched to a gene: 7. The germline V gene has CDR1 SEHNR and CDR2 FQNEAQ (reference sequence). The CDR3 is CASSVSGGAGEQFF. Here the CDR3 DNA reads TGTGCCAGCAGCGTAAGCGGGGGGGCTGGTGAGCAGTTCTTC.

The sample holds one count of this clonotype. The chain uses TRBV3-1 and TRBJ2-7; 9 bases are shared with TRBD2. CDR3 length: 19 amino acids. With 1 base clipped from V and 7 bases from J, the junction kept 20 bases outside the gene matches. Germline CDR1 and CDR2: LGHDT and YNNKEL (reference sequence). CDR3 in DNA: TGTGCCAGCAGCCAAGGCCGCGGGTTGAGCGGGGGGCCTTACAATGAGCAGTACTTC. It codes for CASSQGRGLSGGPYNEQYF.

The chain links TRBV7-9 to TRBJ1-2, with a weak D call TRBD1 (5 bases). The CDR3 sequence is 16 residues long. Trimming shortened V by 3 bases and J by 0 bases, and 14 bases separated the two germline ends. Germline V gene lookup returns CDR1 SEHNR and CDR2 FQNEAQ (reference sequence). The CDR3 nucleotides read TGTGCCAGCAGCTTCGCCCGGGGGTGGTCTAACTATGGCTACACCTTC. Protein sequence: CASSFARGWSNYGYTF.

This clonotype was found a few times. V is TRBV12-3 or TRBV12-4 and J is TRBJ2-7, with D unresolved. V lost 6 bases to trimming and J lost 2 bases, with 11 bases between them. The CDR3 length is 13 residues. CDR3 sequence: CASSDMYAYEQYF. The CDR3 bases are TGTGCCAGCAGCGATATGTACGCCTACGAGCAGTACTTC.

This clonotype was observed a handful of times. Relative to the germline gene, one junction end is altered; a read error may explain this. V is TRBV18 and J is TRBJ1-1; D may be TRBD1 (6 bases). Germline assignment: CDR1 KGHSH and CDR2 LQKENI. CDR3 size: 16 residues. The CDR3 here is CASSPIGRGANSEAFF. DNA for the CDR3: TGTGCCAGCTCACCAATCGGCAGGGGCGCGAACTCTGAAGCTTTCTTT. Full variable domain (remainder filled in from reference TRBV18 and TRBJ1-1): NAGVMQNPRHLVRRRGQEARLRCSPMKGHSHVYWYRQLPEEGLKFMVYLQKENIIDESGMPKERFSAEFPKEGPSILRIQQVVRGDSAAYFCASSPIGRGANSEAFFGQGTRLTVV.

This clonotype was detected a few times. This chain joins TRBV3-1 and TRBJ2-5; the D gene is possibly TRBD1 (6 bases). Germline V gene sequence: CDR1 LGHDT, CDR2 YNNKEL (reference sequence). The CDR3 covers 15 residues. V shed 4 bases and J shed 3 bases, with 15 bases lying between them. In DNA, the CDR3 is TGTGCCAGCAGCCCTGCTTCAGGGGCCGAAGAGACCCAGTACTTC. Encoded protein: CASSPASGAEETQYF.